This TCR beta chain was identified in a study of blood T cell repertoires in COVID-19. The participants were between roughly 18 and 89 years old and came from some 25 US areas. The assay was immunoSEQ multiplex PCR, and TCRdb's table has in-frame clones only and misses some. This repertoire shows fewer than 250,000 clones, around 86% found once; its top ten account for approximately 2.1%. Germline loops: CDR1 SGDLS, CDR2 YYNGEE. The CDR3 is made up of 15 amino acids. The junction had 0 bases not matched to a gene; V was cut back by 0 bases and J by 1 base. The sequencing input was PBMCs or T cells enriched from blood (not recorded which). The gene calls are TRBV9 and TRBJ2-3, with 9 bases that match TRBD2. The receptor was isolated from a woman aged 45-65 years who had recovered from COVID-19. The CDR3 DNA follows: TGTGCCAGCAGCGTAGGGACTAGCGGCACAGATACGCAGTATTTT. This sequence encodes CASSVGTSGTDTQYF.